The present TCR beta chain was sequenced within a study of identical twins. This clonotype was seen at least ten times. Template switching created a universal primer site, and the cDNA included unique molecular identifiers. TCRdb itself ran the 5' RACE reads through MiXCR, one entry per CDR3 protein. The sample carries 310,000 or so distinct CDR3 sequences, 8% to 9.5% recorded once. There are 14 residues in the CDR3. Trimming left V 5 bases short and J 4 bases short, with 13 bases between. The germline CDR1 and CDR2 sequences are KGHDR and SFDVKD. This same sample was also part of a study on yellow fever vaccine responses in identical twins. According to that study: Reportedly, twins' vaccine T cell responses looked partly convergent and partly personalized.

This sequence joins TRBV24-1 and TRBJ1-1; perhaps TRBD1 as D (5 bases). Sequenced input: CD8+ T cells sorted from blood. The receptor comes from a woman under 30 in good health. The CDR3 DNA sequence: TGTGCCACCAGTGCATGGGGCGACAGCACTGAAGCTTTCTTT. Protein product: CATSAWGDSTEAFF.